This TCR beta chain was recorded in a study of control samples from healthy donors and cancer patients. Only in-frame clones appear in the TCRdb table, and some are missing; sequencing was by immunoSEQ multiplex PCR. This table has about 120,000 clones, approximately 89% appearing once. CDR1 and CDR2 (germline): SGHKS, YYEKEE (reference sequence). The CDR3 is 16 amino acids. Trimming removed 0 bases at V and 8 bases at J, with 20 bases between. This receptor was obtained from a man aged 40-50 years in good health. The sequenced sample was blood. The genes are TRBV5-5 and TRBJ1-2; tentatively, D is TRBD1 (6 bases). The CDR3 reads CASSLGRYQGPVGYTF. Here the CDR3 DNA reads TGTGCCAGCAGCTTGGGTCGTTATCAGGGGCCGGTAGGCTACACCTTC.